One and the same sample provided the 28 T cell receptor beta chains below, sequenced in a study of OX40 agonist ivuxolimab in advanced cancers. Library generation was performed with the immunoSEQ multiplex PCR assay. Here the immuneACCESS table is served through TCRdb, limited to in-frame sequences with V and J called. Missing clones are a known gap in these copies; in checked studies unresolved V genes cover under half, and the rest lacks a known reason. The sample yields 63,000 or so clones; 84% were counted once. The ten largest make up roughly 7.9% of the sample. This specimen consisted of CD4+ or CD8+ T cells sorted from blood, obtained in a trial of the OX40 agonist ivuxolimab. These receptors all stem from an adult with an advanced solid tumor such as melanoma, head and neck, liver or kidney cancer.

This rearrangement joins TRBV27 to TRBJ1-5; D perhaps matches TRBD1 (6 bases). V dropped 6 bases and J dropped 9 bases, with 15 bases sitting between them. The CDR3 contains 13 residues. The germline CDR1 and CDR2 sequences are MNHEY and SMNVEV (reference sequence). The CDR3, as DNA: TGTGCCAGCAGGTCGACAGGAACGGGGCCCCAGCATTTT. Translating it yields CASRSTGTGPQHF.

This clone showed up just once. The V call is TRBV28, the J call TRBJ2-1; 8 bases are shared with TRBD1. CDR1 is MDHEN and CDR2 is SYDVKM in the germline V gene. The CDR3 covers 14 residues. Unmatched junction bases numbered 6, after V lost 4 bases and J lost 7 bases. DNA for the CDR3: TGTGCCAGCAGTTCCCGACAGGGGCTGAATGAGCAGTTCTTC. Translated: CASSSRQGLNEQFF.

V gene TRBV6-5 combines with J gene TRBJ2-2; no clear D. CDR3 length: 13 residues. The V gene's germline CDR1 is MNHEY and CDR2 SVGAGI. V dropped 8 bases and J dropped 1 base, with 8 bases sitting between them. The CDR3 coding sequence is TGTGCCAGCCGGTTACAGAACACCGGGGAGCTGTTTTTT. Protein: CASRLQNTGELFF.

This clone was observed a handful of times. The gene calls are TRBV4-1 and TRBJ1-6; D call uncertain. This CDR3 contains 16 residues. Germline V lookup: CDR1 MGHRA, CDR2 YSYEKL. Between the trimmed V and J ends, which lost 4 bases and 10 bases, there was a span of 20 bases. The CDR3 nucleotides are TGCGCCAGCAGCCTACCCCAGGATGGGGATGGGTCACCCCTCCACTTT. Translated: CASSLPQDGDGSPLHF.

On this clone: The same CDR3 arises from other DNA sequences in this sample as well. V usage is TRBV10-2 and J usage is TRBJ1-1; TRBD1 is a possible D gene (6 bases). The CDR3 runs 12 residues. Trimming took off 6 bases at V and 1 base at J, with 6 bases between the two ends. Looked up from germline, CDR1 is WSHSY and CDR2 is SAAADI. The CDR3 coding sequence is TGCGCCAGCAGAGGGGGGAACACTGAAGCTTTCTTT. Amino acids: CASRGGNTEAFF.

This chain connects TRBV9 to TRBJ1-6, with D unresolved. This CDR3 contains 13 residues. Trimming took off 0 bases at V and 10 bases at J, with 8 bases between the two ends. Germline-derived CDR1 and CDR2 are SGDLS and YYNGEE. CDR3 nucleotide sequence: TGTGCCAGCAGCGTAGAGGAGGAATCACCCCTCCACTTT. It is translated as CASSVEEESPLHF. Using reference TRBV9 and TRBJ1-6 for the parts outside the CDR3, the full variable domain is DSGVTQTPKHLITATGQRVTLRCSPRSGDLSVYWYQQSLDQGLQFLIQYYNGEERAKGNILERFSAQQFPDLHSELNLSSLELGDSALYFCASSVEEESPLHFGNGTRLTVT.

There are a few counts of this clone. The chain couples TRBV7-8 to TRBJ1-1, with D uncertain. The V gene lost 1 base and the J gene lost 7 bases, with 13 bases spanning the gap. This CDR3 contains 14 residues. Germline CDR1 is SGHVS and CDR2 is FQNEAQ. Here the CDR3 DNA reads TGTGCCAGCAGCTTAGATCGAGAGACGCGTGAAGCTTTCTTT. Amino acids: CASSLDRETREAFF.

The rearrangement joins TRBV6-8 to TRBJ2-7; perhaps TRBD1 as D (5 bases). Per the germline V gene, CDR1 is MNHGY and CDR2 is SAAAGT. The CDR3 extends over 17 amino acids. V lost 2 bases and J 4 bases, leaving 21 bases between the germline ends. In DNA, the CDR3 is TGTGCCAGCAGTTACCCACGAAAACAGGCCTCCCAGTACGAGCAGTACTTC. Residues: CASSYPRKQASQYEQYF.

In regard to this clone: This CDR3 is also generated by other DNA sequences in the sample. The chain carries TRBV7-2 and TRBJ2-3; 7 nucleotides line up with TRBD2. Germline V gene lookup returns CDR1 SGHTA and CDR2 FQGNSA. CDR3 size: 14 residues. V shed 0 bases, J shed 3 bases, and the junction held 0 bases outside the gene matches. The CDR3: CASSLARGTDTQYF. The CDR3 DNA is TGTGCCAGCAGCTTAGCGCGGGGGACAGATACGCAGTATTTT.

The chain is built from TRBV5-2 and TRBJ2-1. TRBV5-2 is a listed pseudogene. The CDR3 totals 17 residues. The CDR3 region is CASSQDLTFSSYNEQFF. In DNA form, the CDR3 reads TGTGCCAGCAGCCAAGATCTGACCTTCAGCTCCTACAATGAGCAGTTCTTC.

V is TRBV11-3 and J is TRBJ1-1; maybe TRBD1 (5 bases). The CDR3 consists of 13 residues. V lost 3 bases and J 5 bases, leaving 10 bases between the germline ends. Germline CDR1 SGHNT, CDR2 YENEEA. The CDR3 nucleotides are TGTGCCAGCAGCTTTCATCGGGGGACTGAAGCTTTCTTT. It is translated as CASSFHRGTEAFF.

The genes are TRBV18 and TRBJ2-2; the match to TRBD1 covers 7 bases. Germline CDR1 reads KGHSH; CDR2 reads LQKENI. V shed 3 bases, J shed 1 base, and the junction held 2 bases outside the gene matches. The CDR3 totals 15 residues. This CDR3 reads CASSPRDRNTGELFF. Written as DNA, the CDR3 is TGTGCCAGCTCACCCCGGGACAGGAACACCGGGGAGCTGTTTTTT. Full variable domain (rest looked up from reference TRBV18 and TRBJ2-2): NAGVMQNPRHLVRRRGQEARLRCSPMKGHSHVYWYRQLPEEGLKFMVYLQKENIIDESGMPKERFSAEFPKEGPSILRIQQVVRGDSAAYFCASSPRDRNTGELFFGEGSRLTVL.

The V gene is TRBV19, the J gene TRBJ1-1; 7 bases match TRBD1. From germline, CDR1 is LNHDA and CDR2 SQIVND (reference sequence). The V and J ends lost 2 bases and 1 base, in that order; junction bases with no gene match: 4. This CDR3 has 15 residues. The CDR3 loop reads CASSITGDWNTEAFF. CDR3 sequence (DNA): TGTGCCAGTAGTATAACAGGGGACTGGAACACTGAAGCTTTCTTT.

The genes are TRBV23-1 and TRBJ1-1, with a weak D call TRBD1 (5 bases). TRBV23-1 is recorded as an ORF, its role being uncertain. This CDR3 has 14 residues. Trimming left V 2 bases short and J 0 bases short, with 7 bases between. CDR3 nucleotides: TGCGCCAGCAGTCAACAGGGACTGAACACTGAAGCTTTCTTT. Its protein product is CASSQQGLNTEAFF.

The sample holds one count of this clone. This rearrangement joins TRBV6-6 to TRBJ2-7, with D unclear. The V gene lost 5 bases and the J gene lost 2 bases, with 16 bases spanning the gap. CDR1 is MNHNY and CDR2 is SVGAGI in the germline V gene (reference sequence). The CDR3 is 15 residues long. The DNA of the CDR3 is TGTGCCAGCAGTCCCTCCCTGGGGTTAACCTACGAGCAGTACTTC. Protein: CASSPSLGLTYEQYF.

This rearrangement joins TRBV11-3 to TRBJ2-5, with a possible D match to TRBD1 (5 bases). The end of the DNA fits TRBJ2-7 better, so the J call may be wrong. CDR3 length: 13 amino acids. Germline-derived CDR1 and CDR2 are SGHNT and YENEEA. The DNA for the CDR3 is TGTGCCAGCAGCTTACAGGGTCTCTACGAGCAGTACTTC. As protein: CASSLQGLYEQYF.

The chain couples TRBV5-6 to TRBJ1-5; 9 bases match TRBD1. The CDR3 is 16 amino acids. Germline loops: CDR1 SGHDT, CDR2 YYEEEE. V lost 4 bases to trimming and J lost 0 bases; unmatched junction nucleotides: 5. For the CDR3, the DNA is TGTGCCAGCAGCCGGACAGGGGAGCTTAGCAATCAGCCCCAGCATTTT. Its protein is CASSRTGELSNQPQHF. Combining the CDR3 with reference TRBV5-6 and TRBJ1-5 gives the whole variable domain DAGVTQSPTHLIKTRGQQVTLRCSPKSGHDTVSWYQQALGQGPQFIFQYYEEEERQRGNFPDRFSGHQFPNYSSELNVNALLLGDSALYLCASSRTGELSNQPQHFGDGTRLSIL.

CDR3 DNA: TGTGCCAGCTCACCACTGCAAGCAAGCGAGCAGTACTTC. Encoded protein: CASSPLQASEQYF. This chain uses TRBV18 with TRBJ2-7, with D hard to call. Germline CDR1 and CDR2: KGHSH and LQKENI. The CDR3 sequence is 13 residues long. V was trimmed by 1 base and J by 6 bases, leaving 10 bases between them.

The CDR3 sequence: CASSLSTGGLMYNEQFF. The CDR3 DNA follows: TGTGCCAGCAGCTTAAGTACAGGGGGCCTCATGTACAATGAGCAGTTCTTC. V and J are TRBV7-9 and TRBJ2-1; 9 bases line up with TRBD1. The ends lost 2 bases at V and 4 bases at J; junction bases unmatched: 9. The CDR3 runs 17 residues. The germline CDR1 and CDR2 sequences are SEHNR and FQNEAQ (reference sequence).

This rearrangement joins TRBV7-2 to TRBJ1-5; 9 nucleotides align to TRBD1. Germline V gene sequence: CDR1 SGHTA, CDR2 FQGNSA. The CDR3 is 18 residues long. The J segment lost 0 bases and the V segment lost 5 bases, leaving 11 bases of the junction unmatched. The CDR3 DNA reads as TGTGCCAGCAGCCTTTTTGCCACAGGGGGCGGTAGCAATCAGCCCCAGCATTTT. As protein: CASSLFATGGGSNQPQHF.

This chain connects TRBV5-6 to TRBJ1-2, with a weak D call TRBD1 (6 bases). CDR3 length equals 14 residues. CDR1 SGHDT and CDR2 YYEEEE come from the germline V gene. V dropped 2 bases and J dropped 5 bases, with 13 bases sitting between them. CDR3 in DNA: TGTGCCAGCAGCTTAGAACAGGGAGGTTATGGCTACACCTTC. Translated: CASSLEQGGYGYTF.

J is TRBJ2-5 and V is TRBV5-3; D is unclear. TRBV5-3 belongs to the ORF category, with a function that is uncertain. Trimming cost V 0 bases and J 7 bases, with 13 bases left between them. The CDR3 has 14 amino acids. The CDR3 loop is CARSLVYGLRTQYF. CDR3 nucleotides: TGTGCCAGAAGCTTGGTGTACGGCCTAAGGACCCAGTACTTC.

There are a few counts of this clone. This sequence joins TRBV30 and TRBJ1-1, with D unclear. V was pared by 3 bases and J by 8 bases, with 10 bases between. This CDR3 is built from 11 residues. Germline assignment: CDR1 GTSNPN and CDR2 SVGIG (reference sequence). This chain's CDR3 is CAWSPTREAFF. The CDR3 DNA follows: TGTGCCTGGAGCCCTACCCGCGAAGCTTTCTTT.

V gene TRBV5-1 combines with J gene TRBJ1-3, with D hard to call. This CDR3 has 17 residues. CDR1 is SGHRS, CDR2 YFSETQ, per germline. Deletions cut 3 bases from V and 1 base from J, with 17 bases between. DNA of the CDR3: TGCGCCAGCAGCTCCGTACTCAATGGTATGTCTGGAAACACCATATATTTT. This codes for CASSSVLNGMSGNTIYF.

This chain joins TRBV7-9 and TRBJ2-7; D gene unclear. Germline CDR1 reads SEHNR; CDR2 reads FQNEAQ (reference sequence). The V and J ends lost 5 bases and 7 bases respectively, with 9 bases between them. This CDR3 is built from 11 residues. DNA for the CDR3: TGTGCCAGCAGCCTAATCGGGGAGCAGTACTTC. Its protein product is CASSLIGEQYF.

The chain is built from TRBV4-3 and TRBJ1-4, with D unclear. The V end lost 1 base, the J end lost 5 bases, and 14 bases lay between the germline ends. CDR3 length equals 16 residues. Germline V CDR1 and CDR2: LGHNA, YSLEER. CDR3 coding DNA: TGCGCCAGCAGCCAAGGGTTGGGCCAACTGAATGAAAAACTGTTTTTT. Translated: CASSQGLGQLNEKLFF.

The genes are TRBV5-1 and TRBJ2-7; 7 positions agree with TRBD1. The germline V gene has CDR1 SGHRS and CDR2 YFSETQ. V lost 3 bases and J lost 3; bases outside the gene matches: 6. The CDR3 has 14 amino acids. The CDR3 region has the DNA TGCGCCAGCAGCTCGACAGGGTCAATCTACGAGCAGTACTTC. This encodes CASSSTGSIYEQYF.

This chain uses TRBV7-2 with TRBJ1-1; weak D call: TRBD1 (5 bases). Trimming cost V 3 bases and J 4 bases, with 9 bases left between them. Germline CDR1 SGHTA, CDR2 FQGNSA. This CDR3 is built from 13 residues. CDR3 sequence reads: CASSLGGTTEAFF. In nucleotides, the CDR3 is TGTGCCAGCAGCTTGGGAGGGACCACTGAAGCTTTCTTT.